The TCR beta chain described here comes from a study of T cells after yellow fever vaccination. CDR1 and CDR2 from the germline V gene are SGHTA and FQGNSA. The CDR3 runs 14 residues. V was pared by 3 bases and J by 3 bases, with 12 bases between. TCRdb recomputed calls from the 5' RACE reads with MiXCR, one row per CDR3 protein. The table has hundreds of thousands of distinct CDR3 sequences, approximately 5.2% seen once. The clonotype comes from a man aged 18 to 29 who received the YFV17D yellow fever vaccine. V and J are TRBV7-2 and TRBJ2-7; perhaps TRBD1 as D (6 bases). The sample consisted of CD4+ T cells sorted from PBMCs, taken on the day of the yellow fever booster vaccination. The CDR3, as DNA: TGTGCCAGCAGCTTCGTGGGGGCTGGCTACGAGCAGTACTTC. This sequence encodes CASSFVGAGYEQYF.